This T cell receptor beta chain comes out of a study of CD8 T cells in ankylosing spondylitis. Scientists made TCR beta libraries using quantitative 5'-RACE with molecular barcodes. TCRdb re-called the 5' RACE reads through MiXCR, storing one row per CDR3 protein. This sample has 330,000 or so distinct CDR3 sequences, with less than 9.5% found just once. This clonotype was counted between two and nine times. The antigen is not known. CDR3 size: 14 residues. Germline CDR1 reads LNHDA; CDR2 reads SQIVND (reference sequence). The junction had 4 bases not matched to a gene; V was cut back by 3 bases and J by 2 bases. The study's findings and limits: Eight or nine highly homologous variants formed a TCR beta motif that appeared characteristic of ankylosing spondylitis blood. Disease-associated clonotypes exhibited CD8+ identity and were relatively infrequent in peripheral blood. Certain motif variants had earlier been reported in reactive arthritis synovial fluid and blood. Within matched ankylosing spondylitis synovial fluid, disease-linked clones were reportedly significantly enriched.

The genes are TRBV19 and TRBJ2-7; 7 positions agree with TRBD2. Sequencing used blood, either unsorted or a sorted T cell fraction (not recorded which). The TCR comes from a male donor with ankylosing spondylitis. The CDR3 is CASSIVGTTYEQYF. DNA of the CDR3: TGTGCCAGTAGTATCGTTGGGACTACCTACGAGCAGTACTTC.